A single sample is the source of the 24 T cell receptor beta chains below, sequenced in a study of blood T cell repertoires in COVID-19. Assay: immunoSEQ multiplex PCR; the TCRdb copy retains only in-frame clones and omits some. In the table there are about 250,000 clones, 60% to 75% of which are singletons. The source material was peripheral blood. Receptors originate from a woman aged 80 or older with acute or convalescent COVID-19.

This chain uses TRBV28 with TRBJ1-4; unclear D gene. Deletions cut 4 bases from V and 5 bases from J, with 2 bases between. There are 11 residues in the CDR3. The germline gives CDR1 MDHEN, CDR2 SYDVKM. The CDR3 DNA is TGTGCCAGCAGTTCGAATGAAAAACTGTTTTTT. Its protein product is CASSSNEKLFF.

This clone was counted a single time. The chain links TRBV7-2 to TRBJ1-3; 8 bases match TRBD1. The CDR3 is 16 amino acids. Per the germline V gene, CDR1 is SGHTA and CDR2 is FQGNSA. V was clipped by 4 bases and J by 0 bases; unmatched bases: 5. Written as DNA, the CDR3 is TGTGCCAGCAGCTCTCAGGGGGCCAGCTCTGGAAACACCATATATTTT. This sequence encodes CASSSQGASSGNTIYF. Looking up the rest from reference TRBV7-2 and TRBJ1-3 gives the full variable domain: GAGVSQSPSNKVTEKGKDVELRCDPISGHTALYWYRQSLGQGLEFLIYFQGNSAPDKSGLPSDRFSAERTGGSVSTLTIQRTQQEDSAVYLCASSSQGASSGNTIYFGEGSWLTVV.

DNA for the CDR3: TGTGCCAGTAGTTGGGGAGTCCTTACTGAAGCTTTCTTT. Translated: CASSWGVLTEAFF. The genes are TRBV19 and TRBJ1-1; D uncertain. The CDR3 has 13 amino acids. In germline, CDR1 is LNHDA, CDR2 SQIVND (reference sequence). Deletions cut 5 bases from V and 5 bases from J, with 12 bases between.

This clone was detected only once. The chain combines TRBV11-2 with TRBJ2-4, with 7 positions matching TRBD1. This CDR3 region has 15 residues. V was pared by 5 bases and J by 1 base, with 5 bases of the junction left unmatched. The germline gives CDR1 SGHAT, CDR2 FQNNGV. The CDR3 sequence is CASSPTGIAKNIQYF. The CDR3 DNA reads TGTGCCAGCAGCCCGACAGGGATCGCCAAAAACATTCAGTACTTC.

CDR3 bases: TGTGCCAGCAGTTCCAGCGGGCGGGTAAATGAAGCTTTCTTT. This codes for CASSSSGRVNEAFF. The rearrangement links TRBV6-6 to TRBJ1-1; D gene ambiguous. The CDR3 runs 14 residues. Germline-derived CDR1 and CDR2 are MNHNY and SVGAGI (reference sequence). V lost 4 bases to trimming and J lost 7 bases, with 16 bases between them.

In this sample, this clone turned up once. The chain combines TRBV19 with TRBJ2-6; maybe TRBD1 (5 bases). V lost 9 bases and J 0 bases, leaving 12 bases between the germline ends. CDR3 length equals 15 residues. Germline V CDR1 and CDR2: LNHDA, SQIVND (reference sequence). In DNA, the CDR3 is TGTGCCAGCCGCGGACAACACTCTGGGGCCAACGTCCTGACTTTC. As protein: CASRGQHSGANVLTF. Based on the CDR3 plus reference TRBV19 and TRBJ2-6, the full variable domain is DGGITQSPKYLFRKEGQNVTLSCEQNLNHDAMYWYRQDPGQGLRLIYYSQIVNDFQKGDIAEGYSVSREKKESFPLTVTSAQKNPTAFYLCASRGQHSGANVLTFGAGSRLTVL.

V and J are TRBV30 and TRBJ2-2; TRBD2 aligns across 7 bases. This CDR3 spans 15 amino acids. The germline V gene encodes CDR1 GTSNPN and CDR2 SVGIG (reference sequence). Trimming removed 3 bases from V and 4 bases from J; junction bases left unmatched: 8. The CDR3 sequence is CAWRRGGSVTGELFF. CDR3 in DNA: TGTGCCTGGAGAAGAGGCGGGAGTGTCACCGGGGAGCTGTTTTTT.

This clone has a single count. The chain recombines TRBV3-1 (or the pseudogene TRBV3-2) with TRBJ2-1; D is possibly TRBD1 (6 bases). The V end lost 1 base, the J end lost 4 bases, and 8 bases lay between the germline ends. Germline lookup yields CDR1 LGHDT and CDR2 YNNKEL (reference sequence). The length of the CDR3 is 14 residues. CDR3 DNA: TGTGCCAGCAGCCAAGTAGGACAGTACAATGAGCAGTTCTTC. It codes for CASSQVGQYNEQFF.

CDR3 coding DNA: TGCGCCAGCAGCTTGGGGGGGCTGAGGAACTATGGCTACACCTTC. It encodes CASSLGGLRNYGYTF. This rearrangement joins TRBV5-1 to TRBJ1-2, with D perhaps matching TRBD1 (6 bases). Trimming removed 0 bases from V and 2 bases from J, with 11 bases in between. The CDR3 spans 15 residues. The germline V gene encodes CDR1 SGHRS and CDR2 YFSETQ.

V and J are TRBV7-2 and TRBJ1-2; D is perhaps TRBD1 (6 bases). The CDR3 consists of 15 residues. Germline V CDR1 and CDR2: SGHTA, FQGNSA. Trimming cost V 2 bases and J 6 bases, with 16 bases left between them. The CDR3 DNA follows: TGTGCCAGCAGCTTACGGCGGGGGGCATTTGATGGCTACACCTTC. The encoded protein is CASSLRRGAFDGYTF.

The chain employs TRBV19 and TRBJ2-5; a possible D gene is TRBD2 (6 bases). Germline CDR1 is LNHDA and CDR2 is SQIVND (reference sequence). V was trimmed by 3 bases and J by 1 base, leaving 9 bases between them. The CDR3 sequence is 14 residues long. CDR3 DNA sequence: TGTGCCAGTAGTATGTGGGGGGTCCAAGAGACCCAGTACTTC. Its translation is CASSMWGVQETQYF.

V and J are TRBV6-1 and TRBJ2-3, with TRBD2 identical over 7 bases. In germline, CDR1 is MNHNS, CDR2 SASEGT. The length of the CDR3 is 18 residues. Trimming cost V 2 bases and J 1 base; bases outside gene matches: 12. The CDR3 DNA reads as TGTGCCAGCAGTGAAAGGAGAGGGGAGGGAAGAGGCACAGATACGCAGTATTTT. As protein: CASSERRGEGRGTDTQYF.

This sequence joins TRBV7-9 and TRBJ1-2; D is ambiguous. V lost 4 bases, J lost 4 bases, and 13 bases lay in between. Germline CDR1 SEHNR, CDR2 FQNEAQ (reference sequence). The CDR3 sequence is 14 residues long. The CDR3 DNA follows: TGTGCCAGCAGCTCCGGGAATTGGGGCTATGGCTACACCTTC. It is translated as CASSSGNWGYGYTF.

This chain uses TRBV18 with TRBJ1-1; D is undetermined. V shed 5 bases and J shed 1 base, with 8 bases lying between them. This CDR3 is built from 13 residues. Germline V gene lookup returns CDR1 KGHSH and CDR2 LQKENI. Written as DNA, the CDR3 is TGTGCCAGCTCAACTTCCACGAACACTGAAGCTTTCTTT. It codes for CASSTSTNTEAFF.

This chain joins TRBV5-1 and TRBJ2-5; 11 positions match TRBD2. Trimming at V came to 6 bases and at J to 2 bases, leaving 3 bases not matched to a gene. This CDR3 comprises 14 residues. CDR1 is SGHRS, CDR2 YFSETQ, per germline. The CDR3 sequence: CASTGLAAQETQYF. The CDR3 DNA reads as TGCGCCAGCACGGGACTAGCGGCACAAGAGACCCAGTACTTC.

The V call is TRBV7-9, the J call TRBJ2-7, with D perhaps TRBD2 (5 bases). Deletions cut 0 bases from V and 3 bases from J, with 18 bases between. This CDR3 is 17 amino acids long. CDR1 is SEHNR, CDR2 FQNEAQ, per germline (reference sequence). CDR3 in amino acids: CASSLASGVGYNYEQYF. The CDR3 DNA reads TGTGCCAGCAGCTTAGCGTCCGGGGTGGGATATAACTACGAGCAGTACTTC.

The chain is built from TRBV7-9 and TRBJ1-1; tentative D call: TRBD1 (5 bases). The CDR3 spans 12 residues. Trimming stripped 7 bases from V and 4 bases from J, with 10 bases between. Germline lookup yields CDR1 SEHNR and CDR2 FQNEAQ (reference sequence). This CDR3 is CASTSGITEAFF. The CDR3 coding sequence is TGTGCCAGCACTTCAGGGATCACTGAAGCTTTCTTT.

This chain links TRBV2 with TRBJ2-2; TRBD1 matches at 7 bases. Germline trimming cut 9 bases from V and 4 bases from J; bases unmatched to any gene: 8. The V gene's germline CDR1 is SNHLY and CDR2 FYNNEI. The CDR3 is made up of 14 amino acids. This CDR3 is CASRPGQFTGELFF. The CDR3 nucleotides read TGTGCCAGTAGGCCGGGACAGTTCACCGGGGAGCTGTTTTTT.

This clone was seen a handful of times. This rearrangement joins TRBV11-2 to TRBJ2-2; TRBD2 aligns across 12 bases. V shed 5 bases, J shed 5 bases, and the junction held 15 bases outside the gene matches. The CDR3 is 19 amino acids. Germline CDR1 reads SGHAT; CDR2 reads FQNNGV. For the CDR3, the DNA is TGTGCCAGCAGCCGGACTAGCGGGACGGGAGGGGCGAGTACCGGGGAGCTGTTTTTT. As protein: CASSRTSGTGGASTGELFF.

This sequence joins TRBV4-1 and TRBJ2-1, with 14 bases that match TRBD2. CDR3 length equals 18 residues. Germline CDR1 MGHRA, CDR2 YSYEKL. The ends lost 1 base at V and 8 bases at J; junction bases unmatched: 10. CDR3 sequence (DNA): TGCGCCAGCAGCCAAGGACTAGCGGGAGGGTCGGAATTTTATGAGCAGTTCTTC. It codes for CASSQGLAGGSEFYEQFF.

This rearrangement joins TRBV12-3 or TRBV12-4 to TRBJ2-3; TRBD2 matches 8 bases. J was trimmed by 6 bases and V by 7 bases; bases with no gene match: 6. The CDR3 loop spans 13 amino acids. The CDR3 loop reads CASKPGGTDTQYF. The CDR3 nucleotides read TGTGCCAGCAAACCGGGGGGGACGGATACGCAGTATTTT.

In this sample, this clone turned up once. The J gene is TRBJ2-5, the V gene TRBV24-1, with TRBD2 matching over 11 bases. CDR3 size: 16 residues. V lost 0 bases and J lost 3; bases outside the gene matches: 2. From germline, CDR1 is KGHDR and CDR2 SFDVKD. CDR3 sequence (DNA): TGTGCCACCAGTGATTTGCAGACTAGCGGGGAAGAGACCCAGTACTTC. The encoded protein is CATSDLQTSGEETQYF.

The V and J genes are TRBV4-1 and TRBJ2-5, with a weak D call TRBD2 (5 bases). The germline CDR1 and CDR2 sequences are MGHRA and YSYEKL. This CDR3 is 15 amino acids long. Trimming shortened V by 1 base and J by 4 bases, and 13 bases separated the two germline ends. The CDR3 nucleotides read TGCGCCAGCAGCCAAGGAGGGCGGTGGGGAGAGACCCAGTACTTC. Amino acids: CASSQGGRWGETQYF.

The chain links TRBV7-2 to TRBJ2-3; a possible D gene is TRBD1 (6 bases). V was shortened by 1 base and J by 0 bases, with 8 bases between the two germline ends. Per the germline V gene, CDR1 is SGHTA and CDR2 is FQGNSA. CDR3 length: 15 residues. For the CDR3, the DNA is TGTGCCAGCAGCTTAGGGGGGCAGAGCACAGATACGCAGTATTTT. Translation gives CASSLGGQSTDTQYF.